The 3 T cell receptor beta chains below come from one sample, sequenced in a study of control samples from healthy donors and cancer patients. Sequencing was performed with immunoSEQ multiplex PCR; in TCRdb, only in-frame clones are kept and a portion is missing. The table lists under 70,000 clones, over 75% of them singletons. The sequenced sample was PBMCs. These receptors were collected from a woman in her forties or fifties with colorectal cancer.

In DNA form, the CDR3 reads TGTGCCAGCAGTTCACTAGGGGGCTACGAGCAGTACTTC. Translation gives CASSSLGGYEQYF. J is TRBJ2-7 and V is TRBV6-6, with a weak D call TRBD1 (6 bases). Trimming took off 4 bases at V and 3 bases at J, with 10 bases between the two ends. This CDR3 is built from 13 residues. Germline CDR1 MNHNY, CDR2 SVGAGI (reference sequence).

V usage is TRBV6-5 and J usage is TRBJ1-2; 10 bases map to TRBD1. Germline assignment: CDR1 MNHEY and CDR2 SVGAGI. The CDR3 is 15 residues long. V lost 0 bases, J lost 8 bases, and 6 bases stayed unmatched. CDR3 DNA: TGTGCCAGCAGTTACTCGTGGGACAGGGGCGTGGGCTACACCTTC. It yields the protein CASSYSWDRGVGYTF.

The chain links TRBV9 to TRBJ2-3; TRBD2 aligns across 10 bases. The CDR3 is made up of 14 amino acids. The V and J ends lost 4 bases and 4 bases, in that order; junction bases with no gene match: 3. Germline loops: CDR1 SGDLS, CDR2 YYNGEE. The CDR3 is CASSFGLAADTQYF. CDR3 DNA sequence: TGTGCCAGCAGCTTCGGACTAGCGGCAGATACGCAGTATTTT. The full variable domain, in which reference TRBV9 and TRBJ2-3 provide the parts outside the CDR3, is DSGVTQTPKHLITATGQRVTLRCSPRSGDLSVYWYQQSLDQGLQFLIQYYNGEERAKGNILERFSAQQFPDLHSELNLSSLELGDSALYFCASSFGLAADTQYFGPGTRLTVL.